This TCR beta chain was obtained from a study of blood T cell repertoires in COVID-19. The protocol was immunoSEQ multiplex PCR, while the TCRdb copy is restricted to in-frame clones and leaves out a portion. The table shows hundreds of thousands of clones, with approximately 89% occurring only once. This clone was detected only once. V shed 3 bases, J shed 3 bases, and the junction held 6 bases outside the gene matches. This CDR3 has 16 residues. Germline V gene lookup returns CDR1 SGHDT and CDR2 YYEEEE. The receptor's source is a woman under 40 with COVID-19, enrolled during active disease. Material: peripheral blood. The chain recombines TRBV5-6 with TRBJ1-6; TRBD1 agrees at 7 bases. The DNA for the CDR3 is TGTGCCAGCAGCTCCCCCGGACAGGACTATAATTCACCCCTCCACTTT. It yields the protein CASSSPGQDYNSPLHF. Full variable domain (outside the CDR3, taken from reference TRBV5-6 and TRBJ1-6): DAGVTQSPTHLIKTRGQQVTLRCSPKSGHDTVSWYQQALGQGPQFIFQYYEEEERQRGNFPDRFSGHQFPNYSSELNVNALLLGDSALYLCASSSPGQDYNSPLHFGNGTRLTVT.